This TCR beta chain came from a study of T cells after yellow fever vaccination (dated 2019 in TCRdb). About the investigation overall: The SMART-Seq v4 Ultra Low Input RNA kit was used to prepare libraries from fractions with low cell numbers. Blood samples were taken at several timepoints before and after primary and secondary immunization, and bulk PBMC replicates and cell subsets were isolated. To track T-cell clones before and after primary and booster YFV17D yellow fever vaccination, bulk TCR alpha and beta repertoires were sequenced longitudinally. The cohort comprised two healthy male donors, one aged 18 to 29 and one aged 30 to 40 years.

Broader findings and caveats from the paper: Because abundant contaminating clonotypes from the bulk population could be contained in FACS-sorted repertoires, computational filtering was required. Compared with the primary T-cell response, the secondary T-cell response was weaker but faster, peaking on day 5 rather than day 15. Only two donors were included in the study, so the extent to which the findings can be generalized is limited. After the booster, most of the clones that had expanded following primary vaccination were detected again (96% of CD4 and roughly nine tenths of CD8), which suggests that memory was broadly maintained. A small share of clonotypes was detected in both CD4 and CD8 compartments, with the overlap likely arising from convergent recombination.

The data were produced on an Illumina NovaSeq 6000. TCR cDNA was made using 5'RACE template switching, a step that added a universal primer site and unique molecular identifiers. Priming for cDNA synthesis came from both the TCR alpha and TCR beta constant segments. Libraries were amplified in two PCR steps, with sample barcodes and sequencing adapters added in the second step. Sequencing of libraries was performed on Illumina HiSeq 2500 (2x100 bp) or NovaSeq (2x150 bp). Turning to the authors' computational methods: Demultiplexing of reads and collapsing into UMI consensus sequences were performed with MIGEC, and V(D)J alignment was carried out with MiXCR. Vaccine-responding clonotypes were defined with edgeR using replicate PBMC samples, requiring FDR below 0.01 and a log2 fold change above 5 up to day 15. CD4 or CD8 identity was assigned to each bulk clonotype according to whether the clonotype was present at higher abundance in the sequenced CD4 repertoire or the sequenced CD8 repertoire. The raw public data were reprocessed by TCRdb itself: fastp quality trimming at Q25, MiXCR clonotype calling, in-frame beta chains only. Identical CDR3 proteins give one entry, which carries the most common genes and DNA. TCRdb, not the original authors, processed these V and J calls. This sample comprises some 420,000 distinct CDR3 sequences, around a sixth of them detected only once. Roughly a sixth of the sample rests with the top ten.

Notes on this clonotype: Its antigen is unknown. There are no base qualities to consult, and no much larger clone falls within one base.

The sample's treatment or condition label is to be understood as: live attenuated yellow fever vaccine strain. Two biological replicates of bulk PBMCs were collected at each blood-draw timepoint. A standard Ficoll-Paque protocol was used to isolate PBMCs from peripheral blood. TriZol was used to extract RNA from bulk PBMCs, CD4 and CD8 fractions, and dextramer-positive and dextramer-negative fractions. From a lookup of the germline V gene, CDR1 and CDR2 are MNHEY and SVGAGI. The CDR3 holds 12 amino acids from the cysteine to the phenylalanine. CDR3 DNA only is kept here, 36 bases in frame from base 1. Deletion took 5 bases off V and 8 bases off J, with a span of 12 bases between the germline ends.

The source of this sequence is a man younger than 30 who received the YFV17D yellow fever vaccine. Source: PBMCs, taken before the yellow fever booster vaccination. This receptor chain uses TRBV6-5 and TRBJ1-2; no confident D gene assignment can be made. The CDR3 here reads CASSNRHRGYTF. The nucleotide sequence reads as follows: TGTGCCAGCAGTAACCGACATCGGGGCTACACCTTC.